The source of this T cell receptor (beta chain) is a study of blood T cell repertoires in COVID-19. Study context: Samples of COVID-19 (acute and convalescent) were obtained from the United States, Italy and Spain.

The CDR3 runs to 14 residues. Looked up from germline, CDR1 is LNHDA and CDR2 is SQIVND (reference sequence). V dropped 3 bases and J dropped 0 bases, with 8 bases sitting between them. Original processing notes: How many nucleated cells were present was estimated from reference gene primer amplification. Repertoires were generated with immunoSEQ multiplex PCR, while TCRdb's copy carries only in-frame clones and drops some. V and J calls and clone size are those listed in that table; D and trimming were worked out from the DNA. The table shows roughly 130,000 clones, with about four fifths occurring only once.

This clonotype was sampled from a woman aged 45-65 years with acute or convalescent COVID-19. Material: peripheral blood. This rearrangement joins TRBV19 to TRBJ1-1, with a weak D call TRBD1 (5 bases). CDR3 amino acids: CASSIDSMNTEAFF. The DNA of the CDR3 is TGTGCCAGTAGTATTGACAGCATGAACACTGAAGCTTTCTTT.